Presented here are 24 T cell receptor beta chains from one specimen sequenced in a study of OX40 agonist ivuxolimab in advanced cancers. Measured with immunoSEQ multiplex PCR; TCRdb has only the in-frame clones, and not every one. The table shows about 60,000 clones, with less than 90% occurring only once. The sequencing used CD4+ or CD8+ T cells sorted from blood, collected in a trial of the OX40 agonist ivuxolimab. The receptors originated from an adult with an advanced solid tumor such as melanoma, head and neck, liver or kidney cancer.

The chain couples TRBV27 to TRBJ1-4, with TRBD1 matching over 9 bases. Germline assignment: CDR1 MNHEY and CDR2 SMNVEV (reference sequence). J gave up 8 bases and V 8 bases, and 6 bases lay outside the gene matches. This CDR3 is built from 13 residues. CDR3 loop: CASRTGDREKLFF. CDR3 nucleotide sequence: TGTGCCAGCCGGACAGGGGATCGGGAAAAACTGTTTTTT.

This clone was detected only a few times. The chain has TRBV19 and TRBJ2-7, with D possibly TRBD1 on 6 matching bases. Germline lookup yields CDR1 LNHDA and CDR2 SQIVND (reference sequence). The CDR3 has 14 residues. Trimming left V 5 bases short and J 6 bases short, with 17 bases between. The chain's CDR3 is CASSPRQASREQYF. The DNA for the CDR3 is TGTGCCAGTAGTCCCCGACAGGCCTCCCGCGAGCAGTACTTC.

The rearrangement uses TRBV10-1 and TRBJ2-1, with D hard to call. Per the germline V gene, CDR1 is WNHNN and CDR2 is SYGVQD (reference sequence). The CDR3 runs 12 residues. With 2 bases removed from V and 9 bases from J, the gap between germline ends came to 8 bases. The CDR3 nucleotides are TGCGCCAGCAGTGAGGGGGTGAGTGAGCAGTTCTTC. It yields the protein CASSEGVSEQFF.

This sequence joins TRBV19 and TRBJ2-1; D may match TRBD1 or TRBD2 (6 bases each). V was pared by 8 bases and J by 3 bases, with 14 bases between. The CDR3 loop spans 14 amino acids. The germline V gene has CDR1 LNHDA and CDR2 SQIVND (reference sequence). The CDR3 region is CASGGRGLYNEQFF. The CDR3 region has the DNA TGTGCCAGTGGGGGGCGGGGCCTCTACAATGAGCAGTTCTTC.

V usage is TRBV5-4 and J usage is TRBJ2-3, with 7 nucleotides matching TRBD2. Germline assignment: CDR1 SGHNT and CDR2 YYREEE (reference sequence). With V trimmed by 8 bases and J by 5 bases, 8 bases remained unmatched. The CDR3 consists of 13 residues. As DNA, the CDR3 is TGTGCCAGATCCACCCGCGGGAGAGATACGCAGTATTTT. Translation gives CARSTRGRDTQYF.

The CDR3 DNA sequence: TGCAGTGCTAGAAACCCCTACGAGCAGTACTTC. Translation: CSARNPYEQYF. The V and J genes are TRBV20-1 and TRBJ2-7; D not certain. The germline gives CDR1 DFQATT, CDR2 SNEGSKA (reference sequence). V lost 2 bases to trimming and J lost 2 bases, with 4 bases between them. The CDR3 runs to 11 residues.

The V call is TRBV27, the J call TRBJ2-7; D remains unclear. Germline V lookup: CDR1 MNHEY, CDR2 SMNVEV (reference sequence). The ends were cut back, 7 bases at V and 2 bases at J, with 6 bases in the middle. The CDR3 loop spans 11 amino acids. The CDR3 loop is CASTNAYEQYF. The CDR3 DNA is TGTGCCAGCACCAACGCCTACGAGCAGTACTTC.

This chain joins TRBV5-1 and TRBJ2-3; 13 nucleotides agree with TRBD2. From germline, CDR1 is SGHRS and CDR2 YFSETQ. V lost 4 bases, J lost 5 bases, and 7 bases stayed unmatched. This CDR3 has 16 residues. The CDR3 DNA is TGCGCCAGCAGCATAACCGGGACTAGCGGGGAAGATACGCAGTATTTT. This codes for CASSITGTSGEDTQYF.

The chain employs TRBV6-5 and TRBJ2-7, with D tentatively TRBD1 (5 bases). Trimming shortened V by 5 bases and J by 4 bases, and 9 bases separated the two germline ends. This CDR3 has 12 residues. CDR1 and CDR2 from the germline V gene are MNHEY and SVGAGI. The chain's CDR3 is CASSGQDYEQYF. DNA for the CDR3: TGTGCCAGCAGTGGACAAGATTACGAGCAGTACTTC.

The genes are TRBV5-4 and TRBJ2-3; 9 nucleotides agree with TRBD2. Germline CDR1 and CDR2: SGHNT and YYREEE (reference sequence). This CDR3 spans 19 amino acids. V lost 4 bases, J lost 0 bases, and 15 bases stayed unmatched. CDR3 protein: CASSRTWTSEPKSTDTQYF. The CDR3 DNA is TGTGCCAGCAGCCGTACCTGGACTAGCGAGCCCAAAAGCACAGATACGCAGTATTTT.

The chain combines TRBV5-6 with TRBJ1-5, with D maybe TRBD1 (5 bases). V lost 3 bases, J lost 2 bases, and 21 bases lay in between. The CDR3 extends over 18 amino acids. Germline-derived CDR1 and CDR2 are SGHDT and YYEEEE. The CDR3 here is CASSSRRQSAVGNQPQHF. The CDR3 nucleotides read TGTGCCAGCAGCTCCCGGAGACAGTCCGCTGTGGGCAATCAGCCCCAGCATTTT.

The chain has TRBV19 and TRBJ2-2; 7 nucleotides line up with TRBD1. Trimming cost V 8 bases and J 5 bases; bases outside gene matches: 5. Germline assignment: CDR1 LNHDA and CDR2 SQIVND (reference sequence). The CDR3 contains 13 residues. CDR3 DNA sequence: TGTGCCAGTTCCAAACAGGGGACCGGGGAGCTGTTTTTT. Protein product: CASSKQGTGELFF.

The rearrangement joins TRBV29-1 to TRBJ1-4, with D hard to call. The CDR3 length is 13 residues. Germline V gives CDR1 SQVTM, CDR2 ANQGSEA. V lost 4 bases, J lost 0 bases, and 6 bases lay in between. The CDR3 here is CSVGRATNEKLFF. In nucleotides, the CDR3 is TGCAGCGTTGGGAGGGCAACTAATGAAAAACTGTTTTTT.

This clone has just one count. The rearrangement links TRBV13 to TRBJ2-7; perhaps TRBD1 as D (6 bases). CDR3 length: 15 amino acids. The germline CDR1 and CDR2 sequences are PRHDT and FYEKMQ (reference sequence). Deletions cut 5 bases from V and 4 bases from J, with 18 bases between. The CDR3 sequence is CASSHRSRGRYEQYF. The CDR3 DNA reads TGTGCCAGCAGCCACAGAAGCAGGGGTCGGTACGAGCAGTACTTC.

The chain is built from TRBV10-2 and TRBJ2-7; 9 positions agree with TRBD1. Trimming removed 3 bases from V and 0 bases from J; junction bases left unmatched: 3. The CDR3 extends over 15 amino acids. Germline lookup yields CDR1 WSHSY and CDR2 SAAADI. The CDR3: CASSDWTGDSYEQYF. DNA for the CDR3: TGCGCCAGCAGTGACTGGACAGGGGACTCCTACGAGCAGTACTTC.

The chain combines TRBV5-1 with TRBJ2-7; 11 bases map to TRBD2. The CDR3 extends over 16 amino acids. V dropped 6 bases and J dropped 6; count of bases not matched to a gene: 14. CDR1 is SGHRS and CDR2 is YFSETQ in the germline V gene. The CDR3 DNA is TGCGCCAGCACCCCCCCACTAGCGGGGGCGGAGGGCGAGCAGTACTTC. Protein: CASTPPLAGAEGEQYF. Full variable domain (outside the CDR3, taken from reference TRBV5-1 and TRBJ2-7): KAGVTQTPRYLIKTRGQQVTLSCSPISGHRSVSWYQQTPGQGLQFLFEYFSETQRNKGNFPGRFSGRQFSNSRSEMNVSTLELGDSALYLCASTPPLAGAEGEQYFGPGTRLTVT.

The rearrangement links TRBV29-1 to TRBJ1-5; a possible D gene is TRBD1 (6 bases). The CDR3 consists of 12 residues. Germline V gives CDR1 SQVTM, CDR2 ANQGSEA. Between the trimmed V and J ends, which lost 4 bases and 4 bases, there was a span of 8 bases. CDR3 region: CSVGGTNQPQHF. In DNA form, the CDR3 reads TGCAGCGTTGGAGGGACAAATCAGCCCCAGCATTTT. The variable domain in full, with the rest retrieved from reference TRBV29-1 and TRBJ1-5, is SAVISQKPSRDICQRGTSLTIQCQVDSQVTMMFWYRQQPGQSLTLIATANQGSEATYESGFVIDKFPISRPNLTFSTLTVSNMSPEDSSIYLCSVGGTNQPQHFGDGTRLSIL.

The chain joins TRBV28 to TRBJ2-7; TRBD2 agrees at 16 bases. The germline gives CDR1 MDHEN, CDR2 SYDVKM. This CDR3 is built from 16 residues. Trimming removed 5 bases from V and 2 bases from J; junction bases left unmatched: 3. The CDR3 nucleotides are TGTGCCAGCAGTGGGACTAGCGGGAGGGGAACCTACGAGCAGTACTTC. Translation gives CASSGTSGRGTYEQYF.

DNA for the CDR3: TGTGCCAGCTCACCACCGCGACTAGCGGGCCCCGAACAAGAGACCCAGTACTTC. This codes for CASSPPRLAGPEQETQYF. This chain joins TRBV18 and TRBJ2-5, with 10 positions matching TRBD2. CDR1 and CDR2 (germline): KGHSH, LQKENI. The CDR3 is made up of 18 amino acids. V gave up 0 bases and J gave up 2 bases; unmatched junction bases: 9.

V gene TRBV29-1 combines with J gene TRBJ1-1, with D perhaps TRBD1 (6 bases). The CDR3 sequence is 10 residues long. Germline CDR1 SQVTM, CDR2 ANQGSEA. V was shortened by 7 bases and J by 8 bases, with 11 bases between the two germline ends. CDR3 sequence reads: CSAPGTEAFF. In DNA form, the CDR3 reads TGCAGCGCCCCGGGGACAGAAGCTTTCTTT. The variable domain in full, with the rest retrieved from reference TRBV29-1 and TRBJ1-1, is SAVISQKPSRDICQRGTSLTIQCQVDSQVTMMFWYRQQPGQSLTLIATANQGSEATYESGFVIDKFPISRPNLTFSTLTVSNMSPEDSSIYLCSAPGTEAFFGQGTRLTVV.

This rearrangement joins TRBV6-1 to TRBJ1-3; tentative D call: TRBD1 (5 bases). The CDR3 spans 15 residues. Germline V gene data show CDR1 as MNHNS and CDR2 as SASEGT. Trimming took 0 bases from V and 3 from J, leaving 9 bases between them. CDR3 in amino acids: CASSEAGGFGNTIYF. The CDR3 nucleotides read TGTGCCAGCAGTGAAGCCGGGGGATTTGGAAACACCATATATTTT.

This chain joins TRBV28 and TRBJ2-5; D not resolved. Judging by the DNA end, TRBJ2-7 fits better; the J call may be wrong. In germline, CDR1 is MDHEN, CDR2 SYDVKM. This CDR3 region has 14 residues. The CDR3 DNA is TGTGCCAGCAGTTTAGTAGGCAGCTCCTACGAGCAGTACTTC. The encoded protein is CASSLVGSSYEQYF.

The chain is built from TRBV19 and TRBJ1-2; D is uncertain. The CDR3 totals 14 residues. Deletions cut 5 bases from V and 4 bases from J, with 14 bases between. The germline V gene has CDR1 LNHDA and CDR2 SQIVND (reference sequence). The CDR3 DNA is TGTGCCAGTAGTGTCTCAGACGGCGGCTATGGCTACACCTTC. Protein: CASSVSDGGYGYTF.

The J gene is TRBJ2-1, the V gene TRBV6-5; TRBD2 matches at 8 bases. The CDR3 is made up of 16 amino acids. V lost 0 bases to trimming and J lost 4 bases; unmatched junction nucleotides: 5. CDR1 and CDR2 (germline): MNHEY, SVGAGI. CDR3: CASSYSPSGLYNEQFF. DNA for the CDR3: TGTGCCAGCAGTTACTCGCCTAGCGGGCTTTACAATGAGCAGTTCTTC.